This TCR beta chain was sequenced in a study of post-analysis software for immune sequencing data. V was pared by 8 bases and J by 8 bases, with 9 bases of the junction left unmatched. The CDR3 contains 13 residues. Germline V gene data show CDR1 as SQVTM and CDR2 as ANQGSEA. Details on this clonotype: The antigen remains undetermined.

Study-wide points: Normalized Chao1 diversity was significantly lower in multiple sclerosis patients than in controls. When patients were compared with controls, a handful of TRBV segments were more frequent, TRBV5-6, TRBV5-1 and TRBV20-1 among them.

Unique molecular identifiers had been added to the TCR beta cDNA libraries. Starting from about 1 to 10 million T cells, the study yielded 460,000 or so cDNA molecules. TCRdb re-called the PCR reads with MiXCR, one entry per CDR3 protein. The profile shows hundreds of thousands of distinct CDR3 sequences, roughly 27% of them singletons. The sequence was obtained from a girl aged 10 to 17 with multiple sclerosis. Sample: blood. This chain connects TRBV29-1 to TRBJ2-1, with 10 bases that match TRBD1. The CDR3 region is CSMYGTGVYEQFF. In DNA, the CDR3 is TGCAGCATGTACGGGACAGGGGTTTATGAGCAGTTCTTC.